This is a list of T cell receptor beta chains from one sample in a study of identical twins. TCRdb ran MiXCR on the 5' RACE reads and lists one entry per CDR3 protein. Among 400,000 to 550,000 distinct CDR3 sequences listed, roughly 26% were seen once. Separately, the same data were catalogued under a study of T cells expressing NK-cell markers.

Sequencing input: CD4+ T cells sorted from blood. The receptor source for this set is a young woman in good health. CDR3s include the opening cysteine and the closing phenylalanine or tryptophan. Fields, in order: CDR3 length, clone size, V gene, D gene, J gene, CDR3 DNA, CDR3 protein. A D gene is named only where the DNA matches it firmly. Not all rows give a size; the values are once, few, many and, for expanded clones, a class.

CDR3 length: 12; clone size: .; V gene: TRBV20-1; D gene: .; J gene: TRBJ2-1; CDR3 DNA: TGCAGTGCTAGGCCGTCCTTCAATGAGCAGTTCTTC; CDR3 protein: CSARPSFNEQFF
CDR3 length: 18; clone size: .; V gene: TRBV5-1; D gene: TRBD2; J gene: TRBJ2-7; CDR3 DNA: TGCGCCAGCAGCTTGTTGGACGGGGCTAGCGGGAGACCCCACGAGCAGTACTTC; CDR3 protein: CASSLLDGASGRPHEQYF
CDR3 length: 16; clone size: few; V gene: TRBV10-3; D gene: TRBD2; J gene: TRBJ2-1; CDR3 DNA: TGTGCCATCAGTGACTTGACTAGCGGGATCCAGGGGGAGCAGTTCTTC; CDR3 protein: CAISDLTSGIQGEQFF
CDR3 length: 13; clone size: once; V gene: TRBV5-1; D gene: .; J gene: TRBJ1-1; CDR3 DNA: TGCGCCAGCAGCATTGGAGGGCCCACTGAAGCTTTCTTT; CDR3 protein: CASSIGGPTEAFF
CDR3 length: 12; clone size: few; V gene: TRBV12-3/TRBV12-4; D gene: .; J gene: TRBJ2-2; CDR3 DNA: TGTGCCAGCCGGTCTTTCACCGGGGAGCTGTTTTTT; CDR3 protein: CASRSFTGELFF
CDR3 length: 13; clone size: few; V gene: TRBV24-1; D gene: TRBD1; J gene: TRBJ1-4; CDR3 DNA: TGTGCCACGGAGGGACAGAATAATGAAAAACTGTTTTTT; CDR3 protein: CATEGQNNEKLFF
CDR3 length: 14; clone size: .; V gene: TRBV6-1; D gene: .; J gene: TRBJ2-7; CDR3 DNA: TGTGCCAGCAGTGATCTAACAGGGAACTACGAGCAGTACTTC; CDR3 protein: CASSDLTGNYEQYF
CDR3 length: 14; clone size: few; V gene: TRBV6-1; D gene: .; J gene: TRBJ2-7; CDR3 DNA: TGTGCCAGCAATGGGTCGGGAGAAGATCGCGAGCAGTACTTC; CDR3 protein: CASNGSGEDREQYF
CDR3 length: 17; clone size: .; V gene: TRBV7-9; D gene: .; J gene: TRBJ2-4; CDR3 DNA: TGTGCCAGCAGCCAGAGGTCGAGCGGGCCCGGGGGAAACATTCAGTACTTC; CDR3 protein: CASSQRSSGPGGNIQYF
CDR3 length: 15; clone size: .; V gene: TRBV11-2; D gene: TRBD1; J gene: TRBJ2-7; CDR3 DNA: TGTGCCAGCAGCTTAGATCCGGCGACAGGGCGAGAGCAGTACTTC; CDR3 protein: CASSLDPATGREQYF
CDR3 length: 15; clone size: .; V gene: TRBV7-2; D gene: .; J gene: TRBJ2-7; CDR3 DNA: TGTGCCAGCAGCTCCTCGGGGGCCAGACTTATAGAGCAGTACTTC; CDR3 protein: CASSSSGARLIEQYF
CDR3 length: 13; clone size: .; V gene: TRBV10-3; D gene: .; J gene: TRBJ1-2; CDR3 DNA: TGTGCCATCAGTGACCCGACAGGTTATGGCTACACCTTC; CDR3 protein: CAISDPTGYGYTF
CDR3 length: 11; clone size: .; V gene: TRBV12-3/TRBV12-4; D gene: .; J gene: TRBJ1-5; CDR3 DNA: TGTGCCAGCAGTGATGCGGGGCCCCAGCATTTT; CDR3 protein: CASSDAGPQHF
CDR3 length: 13; clone size: few; V gene: TRBV7-9; D gene: .; J gene: TRBJ1-4; CDR3 DNA: TGTGCCAGCAGCTTAGGGGACGGGCCGAAGCTGTTTTTT; CDR3 protein: CASSLGDGPKLFF
CDR3 length: 12; clone size: .; V gene: TRBV6-6; D gene: .; J gene: TRBJ1-2; CDR3 DNA: TGTGCCAGCAGAGGACAGCAATATGGCTACACCTTC; CDR3 protein: CASRGQQYGYTF
CDR3 length: 16; clone size: few; V gene: TRBV6-1; D gene: .; J gene: TRBJ2-1; CDR3 DNA: TGTGCCAGCAGCCGTGCGGCCGGGAGCGCCTACAATGAGCAGTTCTTC; CDR3 protein: CASSRAAGSAYNEQFF
CDR3 length: 15; clone size: few; V gene: TRBV12-3/TRBV12-4; D gene: .; J gene: TRBJ1-2; CDR3 DNA: TGTGCCAGCAGTTTGACCAGGGAGATCTATTATGGCTACACCTTC; CDR3 protein: CASSLTREIYYGYTF
CDR3 length: 13; clone size: .; V gene: TRBV12-3/TRBV12-4; D gene: .; J gene: TRBJ2-2; CDR3 DNA: TGTGCCAGCAGGGGAGGGAACACCGGGGAGCTGTTTTTT; CDR3 protein: CASRGGNTGELFF
CDR3 length: 17; clone size: .; V gene: TRBV12-5; D gene: TRBD2; J gene: TRBJ2-5; CDR3 DNA: TGTGCTAGTGGTTTGGGGACTAGCGGGGACCTCCAAGAGACCCAGTACTTC; CDR3 protein: CASGLGTSGDLQETQYF
CDR3 length: 13; clone size: few; V gene: TRBV7-2; D gene: .; J gene: TRBJ2-7; CDR3 DNA: TGTGCCAGCAGCCAGGACTGGTTCTACGAGCAGTACTTC; CDR3 protein: CASSQDWFYEQYF
CDR3 length: 15; clone size: .; V gene: TRBV7-8; D gene: TRBD2; J gene: TRBJ2-2; CDR3 DNA: TGTGCCAGCACCGGGGGGGGGACCAACACCGGGGAGCTGTTTTTT; CDR3 protein: CASTGGGTNTGELFF
CDR3 length: 15; clone size: few; V gene: TRBV20-1; D gene: TRBD2; J gene: TRBJ2-3; CDR3 DNA: TGCAGTGCTAGGGCTAGCGGGAGCTCCACAGATACGCAGTATTTT; CDR3 protein: CSARASGSSTDTQYF
CDR3 length: 16; clone size: few; V gene: TRBV2; D gene: .; J gene: TRBJ2-5; CDR3 DNA: TGTGCCAGCAGTGAGGCAGGGCTACTCCCCCAAGAGACCCAGTACTTC; CDR3 protein: CASSEAGLLPQETQYF
CDR3 length: 13; clone size: few; V gene: TRBV29-1; D gene: .; J gene: TRBJ2-7; CDR3 DNA: TGCAGCGTTCTATCCGGAGGCATCTACGAGCAGTACTTC; CDR3 protein: CSVLSGGIYEQYF
CDR3 length: 20; clone size: .; V gene: TRBV11-2; D gene: TRBD2; J gene: TRBJ2-3; CDR3 DNA: TGTGCCAGCAGCTCCTCCCTCCCTAGACTAGCGGGACACCAATGGGATACGCAGTATTTT; CDR3 protein: CASSSSLPRLAGHQWDTQYF
CDR3 length: 13; clone size: once; V gene: TRBV20-1; D gene: .; J gene: TRBJ2-3; CDR3 DNA: TGCAGTGCCCGTCCGGGGTCTAGAGATACGCAGTATTTT; CDR3 protein: CSARPGSRDTQYF
CDR3 length: 14; clone size: few; V gene: TRBV9; D gene: .; J gene: TRBJ1-1; CDR3 DNA: TGTGCCAGCAGCGTGGGGTCCACCCCCATCATGGCTTTCTTT; CDR3 protein: CASSVGSTPIMAFF
CDR3 length: 14; clone size: few; V gene: TRBV12-3/TRBV12-4; D gene: .; J gene: TRBJ2-3; CDR3 DNA: TGTGCCAGCAGTTTTGTTACCGGGCCAAATACGCAGTATTTT; CDR3 protein: CASSFVTGPNTQYF
CDR3 length: 13; clone size: .; V gene: TRBV10-3; D gene: .; J gene: TRBJ1-5; CDR3 DNA: TGTGCCATCAGTGAGGGTTTAGGTCAGCCCCAGCATTTT; CDR3 protein: CAISEGLGQPQHF
CDR3 length: 13; clone size: .; V gene: TRBV27; D gene: .; J gene: TRBJ2-7; CDR3 DNA: TGTGCCAGCAGTCGGGGGTCGGACTACGAGCAGTACTTC; CDR3 protein: CASSRGSDYEQYF
CDR3 length: 13; clone size: .; V gene: TRBV20-1; D gene: .; J gene: TRBJ2-5; CDR3 DNA: TGCAGTGCTAGAGAGGGGACACGAGAGACCCAGTACTTC; CDR3 protein: CSAREGTRETQYF
CDR3 length: 13; clone size: many; V gene: TRBV18; D gene: .; J gene: TRBJ2-1; CDR3 DNA: TGTGCCAGCTCGGATACTAGCTTCCATGAGCAGTTCTTC; CDR3 protein: CASSDTSFHEQFF
CDR3 length: 13; clone size: few; V gene: TRBV5-1; D gene: .; J gene: TRBJ1-2; CDR3 DNA: TGCGCCAGCAGCCTGCCAGGGGACTATGGCTACACCTTC; CDR3 protein: CASSLPGDYGYTF